This T cell receptor beta chain was observed in a study of blood T cell repertoires in COVID-19. Across the whole study: The United States, Italy and Spain provided the acute and convalescent COVID-19 samples. In each case, the material was cDNA or gDNA derived from T cells, B-cell-depleted T cells, or PBMCs.

The authors' processing: Amplification of reference gene primers was used by the study to estimate nucleated cell counts. The method was immunoSEQ multiplex PCR; TCRdb's version includes in-frame clones alone and lacks a portion of them. V and J calls and clone size come straight from that table; D and trimming were deduced from the DNA. The sample lists 250,000 to 350,000 clones, about 88% occurring once. The CDR3 is 14 residues long. Germline CDR1 is GTSNPN and CDR2 is SVGIG (reference sequence). V lost 2 bases, J lost 2 bases, and 9 bases lay in between. V and J are TRBV30 and TRBJ2-2, with D possibly TRBD1 on 5 matching bases. Sequencing was done on a sample of peripheral blood. The sequence was collected from a young woman with COVID-19, enrolled during active disease. The CDR3 region is CAWSPGHNTGELFF. The DNA of the CDR3 is TGTGCCTGGAGTCCCGGACACAACACCGGGGAGCTGTTTTTT.